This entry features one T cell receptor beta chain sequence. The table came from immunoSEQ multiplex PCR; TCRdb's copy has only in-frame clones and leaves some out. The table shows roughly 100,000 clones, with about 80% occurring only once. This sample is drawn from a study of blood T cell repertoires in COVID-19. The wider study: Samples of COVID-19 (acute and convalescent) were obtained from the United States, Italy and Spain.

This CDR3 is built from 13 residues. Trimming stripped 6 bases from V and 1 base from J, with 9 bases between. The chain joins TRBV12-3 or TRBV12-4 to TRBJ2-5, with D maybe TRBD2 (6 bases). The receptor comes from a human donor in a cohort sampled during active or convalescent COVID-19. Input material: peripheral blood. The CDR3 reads CASSQGLQETQYF. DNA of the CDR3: TGTGCCAGCAGCCAGGGACTCCAAGAGACCCAGTACTTC.